This T cell receptor (beta chain) comes out of a study of T cell responses to AZD1222 COVID-19 vaccine. The trim removed 5 bases at V and 7 bases at J, leaving 6 bases unmatched. Germline-derived CDR1 and CDR2 are LGHDT and YNNKEL (reference sequence). The CDR3 runs to 16 residues. Only in-frame clones appear in the TCRdb table, and some are missing; sequencing was by immunoSEQ multiplex PCR. The table includes around 170,000 clones, around 88% detected once. The chain couples TRBV3-1 (or the pseudogene TRBV3-2) to TRBJ2-1; 15 nucleotides line up with TRBD2. The clonotype originates from an adult who received the AZD1222 COVID-19 vaccine. This sample comprised peripheral blood, obtained 28 days after the second AZD1222 dose. The CDR3 DNA sequence: TGTGCCAGCAGCATAAGGACTAGCGGGGGGGCTAATGAGCAGTTCTTC. Its protein is CASSIRTSGGANEQFF.